This entry features one T cell receptor beta chain sequence. These data are taken from a study of shared clonotypes between healthy human individuals. The assay ran at deep level. The authors split each subset's genomic DNA evenly across several immunoSEQ plates. This table comes from immunoSEQ multiplex PCR, and its TCRdb copy is limited to in-frame clones, with some not included. Among some 1,600,000 clones, nearly 99% were seen once, and the ten largest hold 0.4% to 0.55%. In germline, CDR1 is LGHNA, CDR2 YSLEER. The ends lost 1 base at V and 6 bases at J; junction bases unmatched: 6. The length of the CDR3 is 16 residues.

This TCR came from a man between 25 and 39 years old in good health. Sequencing was performed on naive CD4+ T cells sorted from blood. Stated subset: CD45RA+ positively selected. The chain recombines TRBV4-3 with TRBJ2-1; 10 nucleotides match TRBD2. The CDR3 DNA sequence: TGCGCCAGCAGCCAAGTGCCCCTAGCGGGAGTCAATGAGCAGTTCTTC. Protein sequence: CASSQVPLAGVNEQFF.